Listed below are T cell receptor beta chains from one sample, sequenced in a study of T cell responses to AZD1222 COVID-19 vaccine. Some clones are missing from TCRdb's copy, which holds only in-frame ones; the method was immunoSEQ multiplex PCR. The sample has 100,000 to 150,000 clones, 88% seen once. Sequenced here: peripheral blood, sampled on day 0 of AZD1222 vaccination. The origin of the receptors is an adult in good health. Each CDR3 is given with its conserved first and last residue. Fields, in order: CDR3 protein, V gene, D gene. The D gene is left open where the match is weak.

CDR3 protein: CASSLGVAGTEAFF
V gene: TRBV5-6
D gene: NA

CDR3 protein: CASSESRGTQPQHF
V gene: TRBV6-1
D gene: TRBD1

CDR3 protein: CASSEHAFHTGELFF
V gene: TRBV2
D gene: NA

CDR3 protein: CASSWGQSSYNSPLHF
V gene: TRBV7-8
D gene: TRBD1

CDR3 protein: CASSSGQGPSTDTQYF
V gene: TRBV19
D gene: TRBD1

CDR3 protein: CASSSNLGGSYEQYF
V gene: TRBV27
D gene: NA

CDR3 protein: CSVSRGGESQPQHF
V gene: TRBV29-1
D gene: NA

CDR3 protein: CASSFGSHQPQHF
V gene: TRBV7-2
D gene: NA

CDR3 protein: CASSQDYEQYF
V gene: TRBV6-2/TRBV6-3
D gene: NA

CDR3 protein: CASRQEGTGGVETQYF
V gene: TRBV11-3
D gene: TRBD1

CDR3 protein: CASSRGTGQKQPQHF
V gene: TRBV6-2/TRBV6-3
D gene: TRBD1

CDR3 protein: CASSLEDRDHEQFF
V gene: TRBV7-9
D gene: TRBD1

CDR3 protein: CASSPWGEGEKLFF
V gene: TRBV28
D gene: NA

CDR3 protein: CATSDPGTGNQPQHF
V gene: TRBV24-1
D gene: TRBD1

CDR3 protein: CASSSDLSEKLFF
V gene: TRBV5-1
D gene: NA

CDR3 protein: CAVQGFSGNTIYF
V gene: TRBV6-5
D gene: NA

CDR3 protein: CAWALGYKGTGELFF
V gene: TRBV30
D gene: NA

CDR3 protein: CSVTQGASTEAFF
V gene: TRBV29-1
D gene: TRBD1

CDR3 protein: CASRTDRGHEQYF
V gene: TRBV10-2
D gene: TRBD1

CDR3 protein: CASSLGLAVARGYF
V gene: TRBV7-2
D gene: TRBD2

CDR3 protein: CASSSYRDRAGRYTF
V gene: TRBV7-6
D gene: TRBD1

CDR3 protein: CASRPPGRTNYGYTF
V gene: TRBV4-1
D gene: NA

CDR3 protein: CASSQGTEQYF
V gene: TRBV19
D gene: NA

CDR3 protein: CATSDQGRSYGYTF
V gene: TRBV24-1
D gene: NA

CDR3 protein: CASSPPPQPNKNIQYF
V gene: TRBV19
D gene: NA

CDR3 protein: CTTSVGGTYSGANVLTF
V gene: TRBV24-1
D gene: TRBD2

CDR3 protein: CASSHPGLLSYNEQFF
V gene: TRBV7-6
D gene: NA

CDR3 protein: CASSSGQGAIVEKLFF
V gene: TRBV5-1
D gene: TRBD1

CDR3 protein: CASSLERGGEQFF
V gene: TRBV7-2
D gene: NA

CDR3 protein: CATSRDRERVKETEAFF
V gene: TRBV15
D gene: TRBD1

CDR3 protein: CASSADRAVGELFF
V gene: TRBV18
D gene: TRBD1

CDR3 protein: CASSRGQGAYEQYF
V gene: TRBV6-2/TRBV6-3
D gene: TRBD1

CDR3 protein: CATGGHTEAFF
V gene: TRBV15
D gene: NA

CDR3 protein: CASSLLPNEKLFF
V gene: TRBV5-4
D gene: NA

CDR3 protein: CASEGNPYGYTF
V gene: TRBV9
D gene: NA

CDR3 protein: CASTGTGIPEQYF
V gene: TRBV2
D gene: TRBD1

CDR3 protein: CASSPREKLFF
V gene: TRBV6-2/TRBV6-3
D gene: NA

CDR3 protein: CASSRDPGGTEAFF
V gene: TRBV2
D gene: NA

CDR3 protein: CASRTVLNTEAFF
V gene: TRBV2
D gene: NA

CDR3 protein: CASRPDSGGNTIYF
V gene: TRBV9
D gene: NA

CDR3 protein: CASSWGRLVKMVFF
V gene: TRBV13
D gene: NA

CDR3 protein: CASGHSTGGSGNTIYF
V gene: TRBV12-5
D gene: TRBD1

CDR3 protein: CASSFGTGDGIQYF
V gene: TRBV19
D gene: TRBD1

CDR3 protein: CASSSLYRQANYGYTF
V gene: TRBV27
D gene: NA

CDR3 protein: CASSEKDGTQYF
V gene: TRBV25-1
D gene: NA

CDR3 protein: CASTSGLVSYEQYF
V gene: TRBV2
D gene: TRBD2

CDR3 protein: CASGQRDLSYNEQFF
V gene: TRBV12-5
D gene: TRBD2

CDR3 protein: CSASVGLGNSPLHF
V gene: TRBV20-1
D gene: NA

CDR3 protein: CASSQDGGTGGSEAFF
V gene: TRBV4-3
D gene: TRBD1

CDR3 protein: CATSLGGTTEAFF
V gene: TRBV24-1
D gene: NA

CDR3 protein: CASSLSGSSYNEQFF
V gene: TRBV27
D gene: NA

CDR3 protein: CASSANYGRSTDTQYF
V gene: TRBV7-8
D gene: NA

CDR3 protein: CASSQVRGASNEQFF
V gene: TRBV4-3
D gene: NA

CDR3 protein: CASMGTWDTEAFF
V gene: TRBV6-5
D gene: NA